These T cell receptor beta chains were read from a single sample in a study of CD8 T cells in Susac syndrome. TCRdb recomputed calls from the immunoSEQ multiplex PCR reads with MiXCR, one row per CDR3 protein. This table holds roughly 70,000 distinct CDR3 sequences, roughly 95% found once. Sequencing was carried out using CD4+ T cells from PBMCs. Every receptor here comes from a human donor with multiple sclerosis. The CDR3 runs from the conserved cysteine through the conserved F or W. D genes are given only for firm matches. Some rows have no size entry. The others give once, few or many, or a class for an expanded clone.

j_call clone_size v_call d_call cdr3_aa cdr3_nt
TRBJ2-2 NA TRBV24-1 NA CATSDIDRSTGELFF TGTGCCACCAGTGACATTGACAGGTCCACCGGGGAGCTGTTTTTT
TRBJ2-2 NA TRBV7-2 TRBD1 CASSETQGRTNTGELFF TGTGCCAGCAGCGAAACACAGGGGCGCACGAACACCGGGGAGCTGTTTTTT
TRBJ2-5 NA TRBV20-1 TRBD2 CSARTSGSYF TGCAGTGCTAGGACTAGCGGCTCGTACTTC
TRBJ2-4 NA TRBV20-1 NA CSARDELGGILAKNIQYF TGCAGTGCTAGAGATGAGTTAGGGGGAATCCTAGCCAAAAACATTCAGTACTTC
TRBJ1-5 NA TRBV4-3 NA CASSQDPGQPQHF TGCGCCAGCAGCCAAGATCCCGGGCAGCCCCAGCATTTT
TRBJ2-7 NA TRBV5-1 TRBD2 CASSLWGRGYEQYF TGCGCCAGCAGCTTGTGGGGGAGGGGCTACGAGCAGTACTTC
TRBJ2-3 once TRBV12-3/TRBV12-4 NA CASSFIVSTDTQYF TGTGCCAGCAGTTTTATAGTTAGCACAGATACGCAGTATTTT
TRBJ2-3 NA TRBV5-1 NA CASSLGDRDRTDTQYF TGCGCCAGCAGCTTGGGAGATAGAGACCGTACAGATACGCAGTATTTT
TRBJ1-5 once TRBV20-1 NA CSASSAGQPQHF TGCAGTGCTTCGAGCGCGGGGCAGCCCCAGCATTTT
TRBJ1-2 NA TRBV6-6 NA CASSSPDYGYTF TGTGCCAGCAGTTCACCTGACTATGGCTACACCTTC
TRBJ2-7 NA TRBV5-6 TRBD1 CASSPGTGASSYEQYF TGTGCCAGCAGCCCTGGGACAGGGGCCTCCTCCTACGAGCAGTACTTC
TRBJ2-5 NA TRBV29-1 TRBD2 CSVASSGVETQYF TGCAGCGTTGCTTCTAGCGGGGTTGAGACCCAGTACTTC
TRBJ2-3 few TRBV11-1 TRBD2 CASSLAGGPSGTDTQYF TGTGCCAGCAGCTTGGCGGGGGGGCCATCTGGCACAGATACGCAGTATTTT
TRBJ2-3 NA TRBV18 TRBD2 CASSPRLTSGLRTDTQYF TGTGCCAGCTCACCACGTTTGACTAGCGGGTTACGCACAGATACGCAGTATTTT
TRBJ1-1 NA TRBV7-2 NA CASTSQGVGTGAFF TGTGCCAGCACCTCACAGGGAGTCGGCACTGGAGCTTTCTTT
TRBJ2-1 NA TRBV29-1 TRBD2 CSVATSGGAIEQFF TGCAGCGTAGCAACTAGCGGGGGGGCCATTGAGCAGTTCTTC
TRBJ2-3 NA TRBV7-2 TRBD2 CASRTTSGGGTDTQYF TGTGCCAGCAGAACCACTAGCGGGGGAGGCACAGATACGCAGTATTTT
TRBJ2-7 NA TRBV20-1 NA CSAKKRDVYEQYF TGCAGTGCTAAGAAACGGGACGTCTACGAGCAGTACTTC
TRBJ2-5 NA TRBV18 NA CASSPVPPGERETQYF TGTGCCAGCTCACCAGTGCCCCCCGGAGAACGGGAGACCCAGTACTTC
TRBJ1-1 NA TRBV20-1 NA CSASFQYWTEAFF TGCAGTGCTAGCTTCCAATATTGGACTGAAGCTTTCTTT
TRBJ1-1 NA TRBV27 NA CASSSYRNTEAFF TGTGCCAGCAGTTCCTACAGGAACACTGAAGCTTTCTTT
TRBJ1-2 once TRBV6-1 NA CASSPGRWEGSGYTF TGTGCCAGCAGTCCTGGCCGGTGGGAGGGGAGCGGCTACACCTTC